A single sample is the source of the 26 T cell receptor beta chains below, sequenced in a study of blood T cell repertoires in COVID-19. Using immunoSEQ multiplex PCR, the repertoire was profiled, and TCRdb retains in-frame clones only, with some absent. Among about 64,000 clones listed, around 90% were seen once. The sample taken for sequencing was peripheral blood. The receptor source for this set is a woman between 55 and 75 years old with COVID-19, enrolled during active disease.

The gene calls are TRBV4-2 and TRBJ1-5, with 9 nucleotides matching TRBD1. The germline CDR1 and CDR2 sequences are LGHNA and YNFKEQ. Trimming at V came to 1 base and at J to 7 bases, leaving 8 bases not matched to a gene. CDR3 length: 16 residues. The CDR3 DNA sequence: TGTGCCAGCAGCCAAGTGGACAGGGGAGCCTGGCAGCCCCAGCATTTT. Amino acids: CASSQVDRGAWQPQHF.

The chain recombines TRBV27 with TRBJ2-7, with 10 bases lining up with TRBD1. V trimming: 6 bases; J trimming: 5 bases; junction bases outside the gene matches: 7. Germline values: CDR1 MNHEY, CDR2 SMNVEV (reference sequence). The CDR3 consists of 14 residues. CDR3 loop: CASRGTGDLHEQYF. In DNA, the CDR3 is TGTGCCAGCAGGGGGACAGGGGATCTCCACGAGCAGTACTTC.

The V call is TRBV3-1 (or the pseudogene TRBV3-2), the J call TRBJ2-3; D possibly corresponds to TRBD2 (6 bases). The CDR3 consists of 12 residues. Germline V gives CDR1 LGHDT, CDR2 YNNKEL (reference sequence). Deletions cut 4 bases from V and 8 bases from J, with 10 bases between. The CDR3 DNA follows: TGTGCCAGCAGCCCGGGGGATGCTACGCAGTATTTT. Its protein product is CASSPGDATQYF.

This rearrangement joins TRBV6-5 to TRBJ2-1, with a possible D match to TRBD2 (5 bases). The CDR3 totals 13 residues. Germline assignment: CDR1 MNHEY and CDR2 SVGAGI. Trimming removed 4 bases at V and 3 bases at J, with 7 bases between. The CDR3 loop is CASSSGYYNEQFF. The CDR3 DNA reads as TGTGCCAGCAGTTCGGGATACTACAATGAGCAGTTCTTC.

The chain carries TRBV19 and TRBJ2-7, with 9 bases lining up with TRBD1. The CDR3 is made up of 15 amino acids. From germline, CDR1 is LNHDA and CDR2 SQIVND (reference sequence). Trimming cost V 4 bases and J 6 bases; bases outside gene matches: 10. The DNA for the CDR3 is TGTGCCAGTAGTAGCCTGGGACAGGGCGCGATCGAGCAGTACTTC. Translated: CASSSLGQGAIEQYF.

The chain couples TRBV4-1 to TRBJ2-2; D gene uncertain. Germline assignment: CDR1 MGHRA and CDR2 YSYEKL. V shed 1 base and J shed 3 bases, with 6 bases lying between them. The CDR3 totals 14 residues. In DNA form, the CDR3 reads TGCGCCAGCAGCCAAGTTCTCGACACCGGGGAGCTGTTTTTT. It translates to CASSQVLDTGELFF.

This chain links TRBV10-3 with TRBJ2-7; the D gene is possibly TRBD1 (6 bases). Germline V gene data show CDR1 as ENHRY and CDR2 as SYGVKD. CDR3 length: 16 residues. The V gene lost 4 bases and the J gene lost 2 bases, with 18 bases spanning the gap. The CDR3 sequence: CAISAVRDRLPYEQYF. The CDR3 region has the DNA TGTGCCATCAGTGCGGTTCGAGACAGGTTACCCTACGAGCAGTACTTC.

This chain connects TRBV4-1 to TRBJ2-1; 12 bases map to TRBD2. The V gene's germline CDR1 is MGHRA and CDR2 YSYEKL. CDR3 size: 17 residues. V lost 2 bases and J lost 4; bases outside the gene matches: 6. The CDR3, as DNA: TGCGCCAGCAGCCAAACTAGCGGGGGGCTGCTATACAATGAGCAGTTCTTC. Its protein is CASSQTSGGLLYNEQFF.

The V gene is TRBV27, the J gene TRBJ2-7, with D possibly matching TRBD2 (6 bases). The germline V gene has CDR1 MNHEY and CDR2 SMNVEV (reference sequence). The CDR3 covers 14 residues. Trimming shortened V by 5 bases and J by 4 bases, and 15 bases separated the two germline ends. CDR3 residues: CASSKHGSPYEQYF. The CDR3 DNA reads TGTGCCAGCAGTAAACACGGGAGCCCTTACGAGCAGTACTTC.

The chain combines TRBV4-1 with TRBJ2-1; 12 bases match TRBD2. V lost 2 bases to trimming and J lost 4 bases; unmatched junction nucleotides: 6. Germline values: CDR1 MGHRA, CDR2 YSYEKL. CDR3 length equals 17 residues. CDR3 residues: CASSQTTGTSGYNEQFF. As DNA, the CDR3 is TGCGCCAGCAGCCAAACGACGGGGACTAGCGGGTACAATGAGCAGTTCTTC.

The V call is TRBV19, the J call TRBJ2-7, with D possibly TRBD2 on 7 matching bases. CDR3 size: 15 residues. Trimming shortened V by 3 bases and J by 5 bases, and 17 bases separated the two germline ends. CDR1 is LNHDA, CDR2 SQIVND, per germline (reference sequence). The CDR3 spells CASSMGGGGYHEQYF. CDR3 DNA sequence: TGTGCCAGTAGTATGGGAGGGGGAGGATACCACGAGCAGTACTTC.

As regards this clone: Other DNA sequences in this sample translate to the same CDR3. The V and J genes are TRBV10-3 and TRBJ2-1, with 10 bases aligning to TRBD2. With V trimmed by 6 bases and J by 4 bases, 3 bases remained unmatched. The CDR3 covers 14 residues. Per germline, CDR1 ENHRY and CDR2 SYGVKD. The CDR3 is CAISGLAEYNEQFF. DNA of the CDR3: TGTGCCATCAGCGGACTAGCGGAGTACAATGAGCAGTTCTTC.

This CDR3 is CASSTGGGDTEAFF. CDR3 bases: TGTGCCAGCAGCACAGGTGGCGGGGACACTGAAGCTTTCTTT. The J gene is TRBJ1-1, the V gene TRBV6-5; a weak D match, TRBD1 (5 bases). The ends were cut back, 6 bases at V and 3 bases at J, with 14 bases in the middle. CDR1 and CDR2 (germline): MNHEY, SVGAGI. The CDR3 totals 14 residues.

This chain joins TRBV12-5 and TRBJ1-6, with TRBD1 as a possible D gene (5 bases). Between the trimmed V and J ends, which lost 6 bases and 8 bases, there was a span of 8 bases. Germline CDR1 is LGHNT and CDR2 is FRNRAP. CDR3 length equals 12 residues. For the CDR3, the DNA is TGTGCTAGTGGAGGGGATGATTCACCCCTCCACTTT. Protein sequence: CASGGDDSPLHF.

The chain couples TRBV5-8 to TRBJ2-6, with 8 bases identical to TRBD1. This CDR3 has 20 amino acids. V lost 2 bases, J lost 0 bases, and 13 bases stayed unmatched. Per the germline V gene, CDR1 is SGHTS and CDR2 is YDEGEE. CDR3 coding DNA: TGTGCCAGCAGCTTCTACGTCCGGGACAGGCCCCTCTCTGGGGCCAACGTCCTGACTTTC. It specifies CASSFYVRDRPLSGANVLTF.

The V gene is TRBV6-2 or TRBV6-3, the J gene TRBJ2-1; 11 bases map to TRBD2. Germline V gives CDR1 MNHEY, CDR2 SVGEGT. V was clipped by 1 base and J by 2 bases; unmatched bases: 1. There are 16 residues in the CDR3. CDR3 in amino acids: CASSYLAGGPYNEQFF. In DNA, the CDR3 is TGTGCCAGCAGTTACTTAGCGGGAGGGCCCTACAATGAGCAGTTCTTC.

V is TRBV3-1 (or the pseudogene TRBV3-2) and J is TRBJ1-2; D not certain. The CDR3 contains 16 residues. Germline CDR1 is LGHDT and CDR2 is YNNKEL (reference sequence). The V and J ends lost 0 bases and 1 base respectively, with 12 bases between them. This chain's CDR3 is CASSQDSGMDNYGYTF. CDR3 sequence (DNA): TGTGCCAGCAGCCAAGATTCCGGGATGGATAACTATGGCTACACCTTC.

This clone showed up just once. The chain is built from TRBV19 and TRBJ1-1; 7 bases match TRBD1. Germline V lookup: CDR1 LNHDA, CDR2 SQIVND (reference sequence). CDR3 size: 13 residues. V shed 1 base and J 8 bases; nucleotides not matched to a gene: 4. The CDR3 coding sequence is TGTGCCAGTAGTATAGGGGGGACAGTCGAAGCTTTCTTT. Its protein product is CASSIGGTVEAFF.

J is TRBJ2-7 and V is TRBV27, with D possibly TRBD1 on 6 matching bases. Per the germline V gene, CDR1 is MNHEY and CDR2 is SMNVEV (reference sequence). The CDR3 consists of 13 residues. V gave up 5 bases and J gave up 2 bases, with 10 bases separating them. CDR3 region: CASSHGQTYEQYF. The CDR3 region has the DNA TGTGCCAGCAGTCACGGACAGACCTACGAGCAGTACTTC.

This chain uses TRBV4-3 with TRBJ2-5; D perhaps matches TRBD2 (6 bases). Germline V lookup: CDR1 LGHNA, CDR2 YSLEER. This CDR3 has 15 amino acids. V lost 0 bases and J lost 5, with 13 bases in between. CDR3 nucleotide sequence: TGCGCCAGCAGCCAAGATCGGAGGGAGTGGGAGACCCAGTACTTC. It yields the protein CASSQDRREWETQYF.

Regarding this clone: Other DNA sequences within the sample encode an identical CDR3. The chain links TRBV7-2 to TRBJ1-4; 8 positions match TRBD1. The CDR3 has 14 residues. J lost 8 bases, V lost 1 base, and 3 bases had no gene match. Germline CDR1 SGHTA, CDR2 FQGNSA. CDR3 in DNA: TGTGCCAGCAGCTTAGAGACAGGGGACGAAAAACTGTTTTTT. It yields the protein CASSLETGDEKLFF.

CDR3 DNA sequence: TGCGCCAGCAGCCAAGGGTTGCTGAGGGACACTGAAGCTTTCTTT. This gives the protein CASSQGLLRDTEAFF. The genes are TRBV4-3 and TRBJ1-1, with D unclear. Between the trimmed V and J ends, which lost 1 base and 3 bases, there was a span of 12 bases. CDR1 is LGHNA and CDR2 is YSLEER in the germline V gene. The CDR3 is 15 amino acids.

The chain has TRBV4-1 and TRBJ1-4; the D gene is possibly TRBD1 (5 bases). V lost 0 bases to trimming and J lost 13 bases, with 15 bases between them. This CDR3 is built from 14 residues. The germline V gene has CDR1 MGHRA and CDR2 YSYEKL. CDR3 DNA: TGCGCCAGCAGCCAAGATGGGGGATGGGGAGGACTGTTTTTT. This codes for CASSQDGGWGGLFF.

The chain has TRBV6-2 or TRBV6-3 and TRBJ1-1; TRBD1 is a possible D gene (6 bases). V lost 6 bases, J lost 6 bases, and 20 bases lay in between. CDR1 and CDR2 from the germline V gene are MNHEY and SVGEGT. The CDR3 spans 15 residues. CDR3 in amino acids: CASSPYQQGPPEAFF. The CDR3 nucleotides read TGTGCCAGCAGCCCCTATCAACAGGGCCCCCCTGAAGCTTTCTTT.

This chain uses TRBV28 with TRBJ1-2; tentative D call: TRBD1 (5 bases). CDR3 length: 13 residues. Germline lookup yields CDR1 MDHEN and CDR2 SYDVKM. V was clipped by 3 bases and J by 7 bases, with 12 bases between them. The CDR3 protein is CASSFRQGLGYTF. In nucleotides, the CDR3 is TGTGCCAGCAGTTTCCGCCAGGGCCTTGGCTACACCTTC.

V is TRBV4-1 and J is TRBJ2-1; D uncertain. V was pared by 2 bases and J by 0 bases, with 8 bases between. The germline gives CDR1 MGHRA, CDR2 YSYEKL. The CDR3 has 15 residues. CDR3 bases: TGCGCCAGCAGCCAAATACACCCCTCCTACAATGAGCAGTTCTTC. It codes for CASSQIHPSYNEQFF.